A single T cell receptor (beta chain) is shown here with its context. Its specificity is not known. This specimen includes other DNA sequences encoding the same CDR3. Assay used: immunoSEQ multiplex PCR; TCRdb lists only in-frame clones, some missing. Among around 300,000 clones listed, 65% to 90% were seen once. The sample originates from a study of cytomegalovirus exposure and HLA in healthy donors. Regarding the study as a whole: Most TCR sequences proved rare, with some public TCRs found in many donors.

While the first cohort had about 610 subjects, the donors belonged to the separate validation cohort of over a hundred subjects. Germline V gives CDR1 SNHLY, CDR2 FYNNEI. The CDR3 covers 14 residues. V was pared by 6 bases and J by 5 bases, with 6 bases of the junction left unmatched. The sequencing input was PBMCs. This clonotype originated in a woman younger than 30 in good health and CMV-seronegative. V is TRBV2 and J is TRBJ1-5; TRBD1 matches 8 bases. This CDR3 reads CASRDRGLYQPQHF. CDR3 DNA: TGTGCCAGCAGAGACAGGGGACTCTATCAGCCCCAGCATTTT. Looking up the rest from reference TRBV2 and TRBJ1-5 gives the full variable domain: EPEVTQTPSHQVTQMGQEVILRCVPISNHLYFYWYRQILGQKVEFLVSFYNNEISEKSEIFDDQFSVERPDGSNFTLKIRSTKLEDSAMYFCASRDRGLYQPQHFGDGTRLSIL.